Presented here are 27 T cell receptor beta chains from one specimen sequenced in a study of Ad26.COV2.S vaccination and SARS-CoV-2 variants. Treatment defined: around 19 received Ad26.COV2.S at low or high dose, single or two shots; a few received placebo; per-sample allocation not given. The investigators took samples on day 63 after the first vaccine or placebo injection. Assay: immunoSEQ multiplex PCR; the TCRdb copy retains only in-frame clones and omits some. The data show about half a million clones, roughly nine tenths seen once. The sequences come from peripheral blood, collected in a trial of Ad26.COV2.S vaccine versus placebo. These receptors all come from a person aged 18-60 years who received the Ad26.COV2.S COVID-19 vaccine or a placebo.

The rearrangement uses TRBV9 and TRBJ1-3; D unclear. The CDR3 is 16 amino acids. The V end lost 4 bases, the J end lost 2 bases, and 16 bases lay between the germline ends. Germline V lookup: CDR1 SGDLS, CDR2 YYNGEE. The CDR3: CASSTRLANTGNTIYF. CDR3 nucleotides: TGTGCCAGCAGCACCCGGCTAGCGAACACTGGAAACACCATATATTTT.

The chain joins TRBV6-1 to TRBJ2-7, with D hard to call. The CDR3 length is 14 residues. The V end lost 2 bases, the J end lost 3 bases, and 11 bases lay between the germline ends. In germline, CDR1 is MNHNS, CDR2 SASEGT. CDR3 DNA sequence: TGTGCCAGCAGTGAACGGTGGTTCCTCTACGAGCAGTACTTC. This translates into CASSERWFLYEQYF.

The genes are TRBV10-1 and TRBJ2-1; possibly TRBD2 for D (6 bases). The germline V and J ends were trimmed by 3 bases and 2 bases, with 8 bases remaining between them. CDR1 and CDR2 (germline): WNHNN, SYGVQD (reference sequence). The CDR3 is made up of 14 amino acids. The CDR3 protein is CASSDGGAYNEQFF. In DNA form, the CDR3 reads TGCGCCAGCAGTGACGGAGGGGCCTACAATGAGCAGTTCTTC.

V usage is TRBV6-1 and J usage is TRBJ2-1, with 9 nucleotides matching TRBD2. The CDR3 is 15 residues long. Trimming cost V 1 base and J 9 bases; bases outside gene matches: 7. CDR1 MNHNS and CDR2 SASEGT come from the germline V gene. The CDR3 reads CASSEGPSGISEQFF. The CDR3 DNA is TGTGCCAGCAGTGAAGGCCCTAGCGGGATAAGTGAGCAGTTCTTC.

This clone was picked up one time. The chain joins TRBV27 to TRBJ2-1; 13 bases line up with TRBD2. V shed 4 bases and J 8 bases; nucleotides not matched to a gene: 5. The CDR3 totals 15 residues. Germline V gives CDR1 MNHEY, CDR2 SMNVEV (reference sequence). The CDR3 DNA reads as TGTGCCAGCAGTTCCATGACTAGCGGGAGGCATGAGCAGTTCTTC. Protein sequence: CASSSMTSGRHEQFF.

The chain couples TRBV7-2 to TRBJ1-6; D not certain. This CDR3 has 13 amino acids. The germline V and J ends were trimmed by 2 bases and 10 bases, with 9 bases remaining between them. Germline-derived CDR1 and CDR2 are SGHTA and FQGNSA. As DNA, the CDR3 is TGTGCCAGCAGCTTACAGGTCGTCTCACCCCTCCACTTT. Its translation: CASSLQVVSPLHF.

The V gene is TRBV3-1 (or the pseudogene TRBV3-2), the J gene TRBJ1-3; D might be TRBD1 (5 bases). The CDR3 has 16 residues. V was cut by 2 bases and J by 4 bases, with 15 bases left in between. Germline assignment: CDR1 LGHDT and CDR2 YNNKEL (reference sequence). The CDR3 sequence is CASSQTRQTAGNTIYF. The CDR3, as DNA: TGTGCCAGCAGCCAAACCCGACAGACCGCGGGAAACACCATATATTTT.

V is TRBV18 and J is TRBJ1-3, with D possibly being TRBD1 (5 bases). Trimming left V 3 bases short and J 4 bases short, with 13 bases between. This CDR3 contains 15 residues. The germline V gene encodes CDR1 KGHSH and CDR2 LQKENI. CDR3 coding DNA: TGTGCCAGCTCACCCCCGGGGCGCGGCGGAAACACCATATATTTT. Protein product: CASSPPGRGGNTIYF.

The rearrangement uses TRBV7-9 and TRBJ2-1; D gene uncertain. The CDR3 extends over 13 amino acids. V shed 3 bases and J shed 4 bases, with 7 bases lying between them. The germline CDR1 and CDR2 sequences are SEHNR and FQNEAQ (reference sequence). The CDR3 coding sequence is TGTGCCAGCAGCTTCGCTGGTTACAATGAGCAGTTCTTC. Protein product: CASSFAGYNEQFF.

This CDR3 reads CSVGGGGSNYGYTF. DNA of the CDR3: TGCAGCGTTGGAGGGGGGGGTTCTAACTATGGCTACACCTTC. The J gene is TRBJ1-2, the V gene TRBV29-1; TRBD1 might be the D (6 bases). Germline CDR1 and CDR2: SQVTM and ANQGSEA. Trimming cost V 4 bases and J 0 bases, with 12 bases left between them. The CDR3 has 14 amino acids.

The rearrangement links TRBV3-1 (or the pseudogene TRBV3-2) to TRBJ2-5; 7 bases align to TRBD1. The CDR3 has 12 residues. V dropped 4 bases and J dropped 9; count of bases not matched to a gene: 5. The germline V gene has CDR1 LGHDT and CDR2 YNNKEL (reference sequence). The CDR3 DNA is TGTGCCAGCAGCCTTACAGGGGCATCCCAGTACTTC. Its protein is CASSLTGASQYF.

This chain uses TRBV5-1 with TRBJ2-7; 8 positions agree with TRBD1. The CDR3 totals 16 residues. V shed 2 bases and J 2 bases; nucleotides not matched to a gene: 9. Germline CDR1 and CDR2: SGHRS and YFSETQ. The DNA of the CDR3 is TGCGCCAGCAGCTTAACCTCAGGGGGCGCAACCTACGAGCAGTACTTC. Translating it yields CASSLTSGGATYEQYF.

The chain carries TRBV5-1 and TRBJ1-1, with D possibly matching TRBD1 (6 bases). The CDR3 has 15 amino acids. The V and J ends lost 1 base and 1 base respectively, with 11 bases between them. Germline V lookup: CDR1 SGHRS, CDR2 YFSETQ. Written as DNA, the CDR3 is TGCGCCAGCAGCTTGACACCGGGACAGAACACTGAAGCTTTCTTT. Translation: CASSLTPGQNTEAFF.

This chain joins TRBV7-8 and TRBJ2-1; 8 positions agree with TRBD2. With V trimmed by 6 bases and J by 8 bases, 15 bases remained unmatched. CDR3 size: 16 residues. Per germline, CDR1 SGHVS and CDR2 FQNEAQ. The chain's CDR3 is CASRGRASGPHDEQFF. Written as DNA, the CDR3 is TGTGCCAGCAGAGGGCGGGCTAGCGGGCCCCATGATGAGCAGTTCTTC.

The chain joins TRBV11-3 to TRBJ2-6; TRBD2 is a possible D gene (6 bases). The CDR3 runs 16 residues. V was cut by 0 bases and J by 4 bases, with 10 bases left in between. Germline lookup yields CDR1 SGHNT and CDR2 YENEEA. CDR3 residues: CASSLDGGSGANVLTF. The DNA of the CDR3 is TGTGCCAGCAGCTTAGATGGAGGGTCCGGGGCCAACGTCCTGACTTTC.

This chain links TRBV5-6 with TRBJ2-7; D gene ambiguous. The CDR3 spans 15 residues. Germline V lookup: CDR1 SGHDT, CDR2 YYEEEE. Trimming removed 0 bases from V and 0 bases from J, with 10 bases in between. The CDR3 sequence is CASSLGTRPSYEQYF. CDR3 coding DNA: TGTGCCAGCAGCTTGGGTACACGTCCCTCCTACGAGCAGTACTTC.

CDR3 nucleotides: TGTGCCAGCAGCCAAGATGGGATGGGACAGGGGTGGTGGATGAGGGCTTTCTTT. This encodes CASSQDGMGQGWWMRAFF. J is TRBJ1-1 and V is TRBV3-1 (or the pseudogene TRBV3-2), with 10 bases matching TRBD1. The CDR3 extends over 18 amino acids. With V trimmed by 0 bases and J by 11 bases, 18 bases remained unmatched. From germline, CDR1 is LGHDT and CDR2 YNNKEL (reference sequence).

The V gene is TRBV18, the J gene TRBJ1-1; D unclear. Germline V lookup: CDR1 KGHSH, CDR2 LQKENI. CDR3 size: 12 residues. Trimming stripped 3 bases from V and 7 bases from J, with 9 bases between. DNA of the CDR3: TGTGCCAGCTCACCGATGGGAGTTGAAGCTTTCTTT. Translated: CASSPMGVEAFF. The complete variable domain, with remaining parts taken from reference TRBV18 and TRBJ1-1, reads NAGVMQNPRHLVRRRGQEARLRCSPMKGHSHVYWYRQLPEEGLKFMVYLQKENIIDESGMPKERFSAEFPKEGPSILRIQQVVRGDSAAYFCASSPMGVEAFFGQGTRLTVV.

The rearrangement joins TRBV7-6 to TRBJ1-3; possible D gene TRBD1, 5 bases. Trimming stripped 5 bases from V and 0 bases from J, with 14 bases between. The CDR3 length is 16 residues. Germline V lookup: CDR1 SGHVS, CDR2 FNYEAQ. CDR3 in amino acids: CASSQGPGYSGNTIYF. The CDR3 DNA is TGTGCCAGCAGCCAGGGACCCGGCTACTCTGGAAACACCATATATTTT. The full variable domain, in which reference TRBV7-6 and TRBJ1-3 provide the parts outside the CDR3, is GAGVSQSPRYKVTKRGQDVALRCDPISGHVSLYWYRQALGQGPEFLTYFNYEAQQDKSGLPNDRFSAERPEGSISTLTIQRTEQRDSAMYRCASSQGPGYSGNTIYFGEGSWLTVV.

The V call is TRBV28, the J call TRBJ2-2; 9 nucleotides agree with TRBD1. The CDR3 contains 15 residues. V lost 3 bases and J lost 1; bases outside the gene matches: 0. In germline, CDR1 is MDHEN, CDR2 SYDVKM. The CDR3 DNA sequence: TGTGCCAGCAGTTTGGACAGGGGGAACACCGGGGAGCTGTTTTTT. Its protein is CASSLDRGNTGELFF.

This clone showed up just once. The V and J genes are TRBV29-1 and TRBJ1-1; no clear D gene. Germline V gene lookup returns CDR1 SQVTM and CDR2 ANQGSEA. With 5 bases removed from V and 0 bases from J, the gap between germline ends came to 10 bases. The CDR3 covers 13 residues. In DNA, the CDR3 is TGCAGCGTTCGCCGACGGGTGAACACTGAAGCTTTCTTT. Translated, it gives CSVRRRVNTEAFF. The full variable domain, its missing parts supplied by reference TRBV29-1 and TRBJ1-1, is SAVISQKPSRDICQRGTSLTIQCQVDSQVTMMFWYRQQPGQSLTLIATANQGSEATYESGFVIDKFPISRPNLTFSTLTVSNMSPEDSSIYLCSVRRRVNTEAFFGQGTRLTVV.

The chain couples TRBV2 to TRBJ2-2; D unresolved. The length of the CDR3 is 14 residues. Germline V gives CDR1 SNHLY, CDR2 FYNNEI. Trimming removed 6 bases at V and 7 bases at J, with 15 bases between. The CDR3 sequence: CASSGPLIGGELFF. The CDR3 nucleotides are TGTGCCAGCAGCGGACCCTTAATAGGCGGGGAGCTGTTTTTT.

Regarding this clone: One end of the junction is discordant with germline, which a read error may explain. DNA of the CDR3: TGTGCCAGCGGTGACAGGAGCACAGATACGCAGTATTTT. Residues: CASGDRSTDTQYF. The chain carries TRBV6-1 and TRBJ2-3, with a weak D call TRBD1 (6 bases). The CDR3 contains 13 residues. Germline assignment: CDR1 MNHNS and CDR2 SASEGT.

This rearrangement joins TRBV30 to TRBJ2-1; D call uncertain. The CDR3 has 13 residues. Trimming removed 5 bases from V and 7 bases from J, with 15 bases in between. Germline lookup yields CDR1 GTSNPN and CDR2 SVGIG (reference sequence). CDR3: CAWDVAGMNEQFF. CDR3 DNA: TGTGCCTGGGACGTGGCAGGTATGAATGAGCAGTTCTTC.

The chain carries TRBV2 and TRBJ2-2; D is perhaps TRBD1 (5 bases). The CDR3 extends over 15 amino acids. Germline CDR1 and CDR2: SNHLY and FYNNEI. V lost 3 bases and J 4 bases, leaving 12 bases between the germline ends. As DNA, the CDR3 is TGTGCCAGCAGTGATCAGGGTCCGAGCACCGGGGAGCTGTTTTTT. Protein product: CASSDQGPSTGELFF.

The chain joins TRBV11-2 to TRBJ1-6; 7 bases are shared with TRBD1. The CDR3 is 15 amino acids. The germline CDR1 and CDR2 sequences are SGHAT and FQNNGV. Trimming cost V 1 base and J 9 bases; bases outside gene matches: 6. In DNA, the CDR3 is TGTGCCAGCAGCTTAGCGGGGACAGACCTTTCACCCCTCCACTTT. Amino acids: CASSLAGTDLSPLHF.

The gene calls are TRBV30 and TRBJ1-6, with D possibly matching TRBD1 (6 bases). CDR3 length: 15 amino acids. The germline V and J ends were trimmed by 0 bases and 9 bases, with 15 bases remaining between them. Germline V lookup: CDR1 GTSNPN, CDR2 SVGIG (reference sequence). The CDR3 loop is CAWSVLSQGTSPLHF. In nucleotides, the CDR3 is TGTGCCTGGAGTGTACTGTCTCAGGGGACTTCACCCCTCCACTTT. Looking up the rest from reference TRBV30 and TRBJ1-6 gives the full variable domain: SQTIHQWPATLVQPVGSPLSLECTVEGTSNPNLYWYRQAAGRGLQLLFYSVGIGQISSEVPQNLSASRPQDRQFILSSKKLLLSDSGFYLCAWSVLSQGTSPLHFGNGTRLTVT.